Presented here are 18 T cell receptor beta chains from one specimen sequenced in a study of T cell responses to AZD1222 COVID-19 vaccine. The assay was immunoSEQ multiplex PCR, and TCRdb's table has in-frame clones only and misses some. In the table there are about 48,000 clones, 65% to 90% of which are singletons. The source was peripheral blood, collected 28 days after the second AZD1222 dose. The receptors were gathered from an adult who received the AZD1222 COVID-19 vaccine.

The chain is built from TRBV6-4 and TRBJ2-7; TRBD1 matches 8 bases. The ends lost 2 bases at V and 3 bases at J; junction bases unmatched: 9. In germline, CDR1 is MRHNA, CDR2 SNTAGT. This CDR3 has 16 residues. As DNA, the CDR3 is TGTGCCAGCAGTGACCCGGACAGGGAGCCTCTCTACGAGCAGTACTTC. The encoded protein is CASSDPDREPLYEQYF.

The chain links TRBV5-1 to TRBJ2-1, with TRBD2 matching 13 bases. V gave up 0 bases and J gave up 8 bases; unmatched junction bases: 2. This CDR3 has 15 amino acids. The V gene's germline CDR1 is SGHRS and CDR2 YFSETQ. As DNA, the CDR3 is TGCGCCAGCAGCTTGGTAGGACTAGCGGGAGATGAGCAGTTCTTC. Translated: CASSLVGLAGDEQFF. The full variable domain, completed using reference TRBV5-1 and TRBJ2-1, is KAGVTQTPRYLIKTRGQQVTLSCSPISGHRSVSWYQQTPGQGLQFLFEYFSETQRNKGNFPGRFSGRQFSNSRSEMNVSTLELGDSALYLCASSLVGLAGDEQFFGPGTRLTVL.

The chain has TRBV19 and TRBJ1-1; TRBD1 aligns across 9 bases. The CDR3 sequence is 16 residues long. CDR1 is LNHDA, CDR2 SQIVND, per germline (reference sequence). Losses at the gene ends were 7 bases for V and 4 bases for J; bases not matched to a gene: 13. DNA of the CDR3: TGTGCCAGTACCCCCGGGACAGGGACACTTGGCACTGAAGCTTTCTTT. Translation: CASTPGTGTLGTEAFF.

The chain uses TRBV19 and TRBJ2-3; tentatively, D is TRBD2 (5 bases). This CDR3 has 15 amino acids. Germline V gene data show CDR1 as LNHDA and CDR2 as SQIVND (reference sequence). V was cut by 7 bases and J by 0 bases, with 14 bases left in between. The CDR3 spells CASTLGRTSTDTQYF. CDR3 coding DNA: TGTGCCAGTACCCTAGGGCGGACTAGCACAGATACGCAGTATTTT. Using reference TRBV19 and TRBJ2-3 for the parts outside the CDR3, the full variable domain is DGGITQSPKYLFRKEGQNVTLSCEQNLNHDAMYWYRQDPGQGLRLIYYSQIVNDFQKGDIAEGYSVSREKKESFPLTVTSAQKNPTAFYLCASTLGRTSTDTQYFGPGTRLTVL.

The gene calls are TRBV7-3 and TRBJ2-7; a possible D gene is TRBD2 (5 bases). The germline V gene has CDR1 SGHTA and CDR2 FQGTGA. The ends were cut back, 5 bases at V and 5 bases at J, with 13 bases in the middle. The CDR3 extends over 13 amino acids. The CDR3, as DNA: TGTGCCAGCAGCCCCACGGGATCTCACGAGCAGTACTTC. Protein sequence: CASSPTGSHEQYF. The full variable domain, with the rest looked up from reference TRBV7-3 and TRBJ2-7, is GAGVSQTPSNKVTEKGKYVELRCDPISGHTALYWYRQSLGQGPEFLIYFQGTGAADDSGLPNDRFFAVRPEGSVSTLKIQRTERGDSAVYLCASSPTGSHEQYFGPGTRLTVT.

The chain carries TRBV11-2 and TRBJ2-7; possibly TRBD2 for D (6 bases). The V end lost 5 bases, the J end lost 4 bases, and 6 bases lay between the germline ends. This CDR3 contains 11 residues. Germline CDR1 reads SGHAT; CDR2 reads FQNNGV. CDR3 protein: CASSGTYEQYF. The CDR3 DNA follows: TGTGCCAGCAGCGGGACTTACGAGCAGTACTTC.

J is TRBJ1-6 and V is TRBV27; D not resolved. CDR3 length: 14 amino acids. Germline V gene sequence: CDR1 MNHEY, CDR2 SMNVEV (reference sequence). Trimming stripped 3 bases from V and 0 bases from J, with 3 bases between. The CDR3 here is CASSFSSYNSPLHF. CDR3 sequence (DNA): TGTGCCAGCAGTTTCAGCTCCTATAATTCACCCCTCCACTTT.

Only one count was recorded for this clone. The rearrangement links TRBV7-3 to TRBJ1-1; D perhaps matches TRBD1 (6 bases). The germline gives CDR1 SGHTA, CDR2 FQGTGA. CDR3 length: 14 residues. V was trimmed by 1 base and J by 4 bases, leaving 10 bases between them. The CDR3, as DNA: TGTGCCAGCAGCTTAAGTCCAGGGGTCACTGAAGCTTTCTTT. Its translation is CASSLSPGVTEAFF.

This clone was seen a single time. The chain employs TRBV29-1 and TRBJ2-1; D gene unclear. Trimming stripped 4 bases from V and 8 bases from J, with 12 bases between. The CDR3 is made up of 12 amino acids. Germline loops: CDR1 SQVTM, CDR2 ANQGSEA. The DNA for the CDR3 is TGCAGCGTTGCGGTTGTGACCGATGAGCAGTTCTTC. This codes for CSVAVVTDEQFF.

J is TRBJ2-3 and V is TRBV27, with 10 bases fitting TRBD1. Unmatched junction bases numbered 9, after V lost 4 bases and J lost 2 bases. The germline CDR1 and CDR2 sequences are MNHEY and SMNVEV (reference sequence). This CDR3 comprises 17 residues. The CDR3, as DNA: TGTGCCAGCAGTTCCCTATACGGGACAGGGGACACAGATACGCAGTATTTT. Residues: CASSSLYGTGDTDTQYF.

V gene TRBV7-2 combines with J gene TRBJ2-7, with 11 nucleotides matching TRBD2. Germline V lookup: CDR1 SGHTA, CDR2 FQGNSA. The CDR3 extends over 14 amino acids. V was clipped by 5 bases and J by 9 bases; unmatched bases: 9. The CDR3 nucleotides are TGTGCCAGCAGCGCACTAGCGGGAGTAGGCGGGCAGTACTTC. Amino acid sequence: CASSALAGVGGQYF.

This clone was found a few times. The chain joins TRBV30 to TRBJ2-7; 7 nucleotides match TRBD1. CDR1 and CDR2 (germline): GTSNPN, SVGIG (reference sequence). The CDR3 spans 13 residues. J was trimmed by 2 bases and V by 4 bases; bases with no gene match: 5. The CDR3 region has the DNA TGTGCCTGGATCCGGGACAGTACCTACGAGCAGTACTTC. It encodes CAWIRDSTYEQYF.

The V call is TRBV29-1, the J call TRBJ2-7, with 10 bases lining up with TRBD1. The ends lost 5 bases at V and 5 bases at J; junction bases unmatched: 9. There are 14 residues in the CDR3. Germline V gene lookup returns CDR1 SQVTM and CDR2 ANQGSEA. Here the CDR3 reads CSVQPRDRGNEQYF. The DNA of the CDR3 is TGCAGCGTTCAACCCCGGGACAGGGGAAACGAGCAGTACTTC.

The J gene is TRBJ2-7, the V gene TRBV11-3; D possibly matches TRBD1 or TRBD2 (6 bases each). V lost 6 bases, J lost 2 bases, and 23 bases lay in between. Germline V gene lookup returns CDR1 SGHNT and CDR2 YENEEA. The CDR3 runs to 17 residues. The CDR3 nucleotides read TGTGCCAGCAGACTAAGTACGGGGGCTATACGGACCTACGAGCAGTACTTC. Amino acid sequence: CASRLSTGAIRTYEQYF. The full variable domain, with the rest looked up from reference TRBV11-3 and TRBJ2-7, is EAGVVQSPRYKIIEKKQPVAFWCNPISGHNTLYWYLQNLGQGPELLIRYENEEAVDDSQLPKDRFSAERLKGVDSTLKIQPAELGDSAVYLCASRLSTGAIRTYEQYFGPGTRLTVT.

The chain joins TRBV18 to TRBJ2-7; 10 bases are a match to TRBD2. Germline lookup yields CDR1 KGHSH and CDR2 LQKENI. Germline trimming cut 3 bases from V and 2 bases from J; bases unmatched to any gene: 1. The length of the CDR3 is 14 residues. Here the CDR3 DNA reads TGTGCCAGCTCACCCGGGACTAGCGCCTACGAGCAGTACTTC. Protein: CASSPGTSAYEQYF.

This sequence joins TRBV2 and TRBJ2-7, with D tentatively TRBD1 (6 bases). Germline V gene data show CDR1 as SNHLY and CDR2 as FYNNEI. The CDR3 runs 15 residues. V dropped 3 bases and J dropped 2 bases, with 14 bases sitting between them. The CDR3 nucleotides are TGTGCCAGCAGTGACCCGACAGGCGTTCCCTACGAGCAGTACTTC. Translated: CASSDPTGVPYEQYF.

The rearrangement uses TRBV7-2 and TRBJ1-5, with D hard to call. Trimming removed 8 bases from V and 5 bases from J, with 13 bases in between. This CDR3 comprises 13 residues. In germline, CDR1 is SGHTA, CDR2 FQGNSA. The CDR3 is CASARQSDQPQHF. For the CDR3, the DNA is TGTGCCAGCGCCAGGCAGTCGGATCAGCCCCAGCATTTT.

This chain joins TRBV5-6 and TRBJ2-7, with D perhaps matching TRBD2 (5 bases). Trimming pared 4 bases from V and 5 bases from J, leaving 16 bases between. Germline CDR1 SGHDT, CDR2 YYEEEE. CDR3 length: 14 amino acids. The CDR3 reads CASSPAGSGNEQYF. The DNA for the CDR3 is TGTGCCAGCAGCCCGGCGGGTAGTGGTAACGAGCAGTACTTC.